This is a list of T cell receptor beta chains from one sample in a study of cytomegalovirus exposure and HLA in healthy donors. The table came from immunoSEQ multiplex PCR; TCRdb's copy has only in-frame clones and leaves some out. The sample holds 130,000 to 150,000 clones, less than 90% seen once. The source material was PBMCs. The source of these receptors is a woman under 30 in good health and CMV-seropositive. Both conserved end residues are part of each CDR3. D genes are given only for firm matches. A clone size is listed for some rows: how often the clone was seen (once, few, many), or a class if it is expanded.

clone_size,j_call,v_call,d_call,cdr3_aa,cdr3_nt
NA,TRBJ2-6,TRBV19,TRBD2,CASSSGLAGSGANVLTF,TGTGCCAGTAGTTCAGGACTAGCTGGCTCTGGGGCCAACGTCCTGACTTTC
NA,TRBJ2-7,TRBV30,TRBD1,CAWTIRAGGPSEQYF,TGTGCCTGGACTATCCGGGCAGGGGGCCCCTCGGAGCAGTACTTC
NA,TRBJ2-7,TRBV28,NA,CASLGHLSYEQYF,TGTGCCAGCCTCGGACATCTCTCCTACGAGCAGTACTTC
NA,TRBJ1-1,TRBV11-3,NA,CASSLAAGRGTEAFF,TGTGCCAGCAGCTTAGCAGCGGGCCGAGGCACTGAAGCTTTCTTT
once,TRBJ1-2,TRBV7-9,NA,CASSSKRRGDGYTF,TGTGCCAGCAGCTCCAAGCGCAGGGGTGATGGCTACACCTTC
NA,TRBJ2-5,TRBV15,TRBD2,CATSSLGLAGTYQETQYF,TGTGCCACCAGCAGCCTAGGACTAGCCGGTACCTACCAAGAGACCCAGTACTTC
NA,TRBJ1-2,TRBV30,NA,CAWNLGSRGGGYTF,TGTGCCTGGAACCTAGGGTCCAGGGGTGGTGGCTACACCTTC
NA,TRBJ2-1,TRBV28,TRBD2,CASSIRAGGKLGEQFF,TGTGCCAGCAGTATAAGAGCGGGAGGGAAGTTGGGTGAGCAGTTCTTC
NA,TRBJ2-1,TRBV5-1,NA,CASSLVEFSEQFF,TGCGCCAGCAGCTTGGTCGAGTTTTCGGAGCAGTTCTTC
NA,TRBJ2-1,TRBV2,TRBD2,CASSATSGIPYNEQFF,TGTGCCAGCAGTGCAACTAGCGGGATTCCCTACAATGAGCAGTTCTTC
NA,TRBJ1-5,TRBV7-9,NA,CASSLTDSNQPQHF,TGTGCCAGCAGCTTAACTGATAGCAATCAGCCCCAGCATTTT